This entry describes one T cell receptor (beta chain). The junction shows a germline mismatch at one end, possibly a read error. Germline V gives CDR1 SSHAT, CDR2 FNYEAQ (reference sequence). The CDR3 spans 13 residues. TCRdb's table, derived via immunoSEQ multiplex PCR, lists solely in-frame clones and lacks some. The sample has about 99,000 clones; around nine tenths are singletons. The entry originates in a study of T cell responses to AZD1222 COVID-19 vaccine. This rearrangement joins TRBV7-7 to TRBJ2-1; D is unclear. Material: peripheral blood, obtained on day 0 of AZD1222 vaccination. This clonotype was obtained from an adult in good health. CDR3 in DNA: TGTGCTAGCAGCAATAGACTGGCTAATGAGCAGTTCTTC. This codes for CASSNRLANEQFF.